A selection of T cell receptor beta chains follows, all from one sample in a study of vaccination effects on CD4 cells after COVID-19. The protocol was immunoSEQ multiplex PCR, while the TCRdb copy is restricted to in-frame clones and leaves out a portion. The table lists under 65,000 clones, around three quarters of them singletons. These receptors' antigens are unknown. The source material was CD4+ T cells from PBMCs cultured with HIV peptides, sampled before COVID-19 vaccination. These receptors were collected from a human donor who had a prior SARS-CoV-2 infection. CDR3s include the opening cysteine and the closing phenylalanine or tryptophan. The D gene is left open where the match is weak. Clone size is given for some rows only: seen once, a few or many times, or a class if the clone is expanded.

V gene	clone size	D gene	J gene	CDR3 protein	CDR3 DNA
TRBV25-1	-	-	TRBJ1-4	CASSISRGAGEKLFF	TGTGCCAGCAGTATCTCTCGGGGTGCGGGGGAAAAACTGTTTTTT
TRBV12-2	-	-	TRBJ2-2	CASRFGQVDGELFF	TGTGCAAGTCGCTTTGGCCAGGTCGACGGGGAGCTGTTTTTT
TRBV19	-	-	TRBJ1-5	CASSIGFSNQPQHF	TGTGCCAGTAGTATTGGGTTTAGCAATCAGCCCCAGCATTTT
TRBV6-5	-	-	TRBJ1-2	CASSEGGHGYTF	TGTGCCAGCAGCGAGGGCGGGCATGGCTACACCTTC
TRBV19	-	-	TRBJ2-5	CASSSYGQNQETQYF	TGTGCCAGTAGTAGTTACGGACAGAACCAAGAGACCCAGTACTTC
TRBV12-5	-	TRBD1	TRBJ2-2	CASGPRQGWTGELFF	TGTGCTAGTGGCCCAAGACAGGGGTGGACCGGGGAGCTGTTTTTT
TRBV6-5	many	-	TRBJ2-2	CASRIASTGELFF	TGTGCCAGCAGGATAGCGTCGACCGGGGAGCTGTTTTTT
TRBV3-1/TRBV3-2	once	-	TRBJ1-1	CASMEGTEAFF	TGTGCCAGCATGGAGGGCACTGAAGCTTTCTTT
TRBV6-5	-	-	TRBJ1-2	CASRGGHYGYTF	TGTGCCAGCAGGGGGGGCCACTATGGCTACACCTTC
TRBV7-2	-	-	TRBJ2-7	CASSPLSVGTADYEQYF	TGTGCCAGCAGCCCATTGAGTGTAGGGACGGCTGACTACGAGCAGTACTTC
TRBV19	-	-	TRBJ2-3	CASSTYRELVTDTQYF	TGTGCCAGTAGTACCTACAGGGAGTTGGTCACAGATACGCAGTATTTT
TRBV11-3	-	-	TRBJ2-3	CASSQTMYTDTQYF	TGTGCCAGCAGCCAGACTATGTACACAGATACGCAGTATTTT
TRBV19	-	-	TRBJ1-5	CASSIGDSYQPQHF	TGTGCCAGTAGTATAGGTGACAGTTATCAGCCCCAGCATTTT
TRBV2	-	TRBD2	TRBJ2-5	CASSRESGGEETQYF	TGTGCCAGCAGTAGAGAGAGCGGGGGAGAAGAGACCCAGTACTTC
TRBV11-2	-	TRBD2	TRBJ2-3	CASSLFTRGAGVTDTQYF	TGTGCCAGCAGCTTATTCACCCGAGGGGCGGGAGTCACAGATACGCAGTATTTT
TRBV9	-	-	TRBJ1-3	CASSGMGGYSRGSGNTIYF	TGTGCCAGCAGCGGGATGGGGGGGTACAGTAGAGGCTCTGGAAACACCATATATTTT
TRBV18	-	-	TRBJ2-2	CASSSSVGIRELFF	TGTGCCAGCTCATCCTCTGTGGGAATCAGGGAGCTGTTTTTT
TRBV12-3/TRBV12-4	-	-	TRBJ2-7	CASSTTDQRGYF	TGTGCCAGCAGTACGACAGACCAGAGGGGGTACTTC
TRBV5-6	-	-	TRBJ2-2	CASSLLGPTGELFF	TGTGCCAGCAGCTTGTTGGGACCCACCGGGGAGCTGTTTTTT
TRBV10-3	-	TRBD2	TRBJ2-7	CAISEGVAGYEQYF	TGTGCCATCAGTGAAGGTGTAGCGGGATACGAGCAGTACTTC
TRBV9	few	-	TRBJ2-5	CASSGNPQETQYF	TGTGCCAGCAGCGGGAACCCCCAAGAGACCCAGTACTTC